Following are 10 T cell receptor beta chains from one sample sequenced in a study of blood T cell repertoires in COVID-19. Here immunoSEQ multiplex PCR was the method, and the copy in TCRdb shows in-frame clones only, minus some. The sample records over 85,000 clones, 85% to 90% being singletons. Sequencing input: peripheral blood. Source of these receptors: a human donor in a cohort sampled during active COVID-19.

This clone was counted a few times. V usage is TRBV3-1 (or the pseudogene TRBV3-2) and J usage is TRBJ1-2; 7 nucleotides align to TRBD1. Germline loops: CDR1 LGHDT, CDR2 YNNKEL (reference sequence). The CDR3 length is 13 residues. J lost 6 bases, V lost 0 bases, and 1 base had no gene match. CDR3 DNA: TGTGCCAGCAGCCAAGAACAGGGGCATGGCTACACCTTC. Its protein is CASSQEQGHGYTF.

This clone turned up a few times. The V call is TRBV10-1, the J call TRBJ2-1; possible D gene TRBD2, 5 bases. Germline assignment: CDR1 WNHNN and CDR2 SYGVQD (reference sequence). V lost 4 bases and J lost 12, with 13 bases in between. This CDR3 region has 12 residues. CDR3 sequence: CASSGGERRQFF. CDR3 DNA sequence: TGCGCCAGCAGTGGTGGGGAGCGGAGGCAGTTCTTC.

V and J are TRBV4-2 and TRBJ2-2, with TRBD2 matching over 12 bases. Germline values: CDR1 LGHNA, CDR2 YNFKEQ. This CDR3 is built from 16 residues. V was pared by 6 bases and J by 4 bases, with 6 bases of the junction left unmatched. The CDR3 DNA reads TGTGCCAGCAGAGATCTAGCGGGAGGGGTCACCGGGGAGCTGTTTTTT. This encodes CASRDLAGGVTGELFF.

CDR3 coding DNA: TGTGCCAGCAGAATCGGGGGGGCGCGAGAAACTGAAGCTTTCTTT. Translated: CASRIGGARETEAFF. The chain uses TRBV6-5 and TRBJ1-1, with D maybe TRBD1 (6 bases). V lost 6 bases and J lost 5, with 19 bases in between. The CDR3 extends over 15 amino acids. CDR1 and CDR2 (germline): MNHEY, SVGAGI.

The rearrangement links TRBV12-5 to TRBJ2-2; tentative D call: TRBD2 (5 bases). Germline assignment: CDR1 LGHNT and CDR2 FRNRAP. This CDR3 has 14 residues. Trimming shortened V by 4 bases and J by 4 bases, and 10 bases separated the two germline ends. This chain's CDR3 is CASGSGEPTGELFF. DNA for the CDR3: TGTGCTAGTGGTTCCGGGGAACCCACCGGGGAGCTGTTTTTT.

This sequence joins TRBV19 and TRBJ1-5; perhaps TRBD1 as D (5 bases). Trimming left V 3 bases short and J 1 base short, with 13 bases between. Germline CDR1 and CDR2: LNHDA and SQIVND (reference sequence). The CDR3 runs 16 residues. CDR3 DNA: TGTGCCAGTAGTATTGCCGCGGGGGACAGCAATCAGCCCCAGCATTTT. Amino acids: CASSIAAGDSNQPQHF.

The V gene is TRBV9, the J gene TRBJ2-7, with no clear D. Per germline, CDR1 SGDLS and CDR2 YYNGEE. This CDR3 contains 11 residues. Trimming removed 4 bases at V and 4 bases at J, with 6 bases between. The DNA of the CDR3 is TGTGCCAGCAGCCCCGGGTACGAGCAGTACTTC. It encodes CASSPGYEQYF.

This rearrangement joins TRBV29-1 to TRBJ2-1; D gene ambiguous. Germline lookup yields CDR1 SQVTM and CDR2 ANQGSEA. The CDR3 covers 14 residues. Trimming stripped 4 bases from V and 0 bases from J, with 10 bases between. The CDR3 here is CSVVSRSSYNEQFF. The CDR3 region has the DNA TGCAGCGTTGTGTCGCGGAGCTCCTACAATGAGCAGTTCTTC.

V gene TRBV6-5 combines with J gene TRBJ1-4, with a tentative D call TRBD1 (5 bases). The CDR3 has 14 residues. The germline V and J ends were trimmed by 7 bases and 6 bases, with 15 bases remaining between them. Germline CDR1 MNHEY, CDR2 SVGAGI. In DNA form, the CDR3 reads TGTGCCAGCACCCCCAATCCAGGGCATGAAAAACTGTTTTTT. It yields the protein CASTPNPGHEKLFF.

V usage is TRBV23-1 and J usage is TRBJ1-5, with 10 bases matching TRBD1. TRBV23-1 is an ORF, with its function uncertain. The junction had 5 bases not matched to a gene; V was cut back by 0 bases and J by 0 bases. This CDR3 has 18 residues. The CDR3 coding sequence is TGCGCCAGCAGTCAATCGCGGGACAGGGGAATTAGCAATCAGCCCCAGCATTTT. Translating it yields CASSQSRDRGISNQPQHF.